These 7 T cell receptor beta chains were sequenced from one sample in a study of molecular identifiers for immune sequencing clone quantification. TCRdb re-called the PCR reads through MiXCR, storing one row per CDR3 protein. In the table there are about 640,000 distinct CDR3 sequences, about 20% of which are singletons. The material sequenced was naive CD8+ T cells from blood, with Jurkat cell RNA spiked in. The subset denotes: FACS-sorted CD8+CD4-CCR7+CD45RA+ naive T cells. These receptors all come from a human donor in good health. Some libraries in this study had Jurkat cell RNA spiked in.

This clonotype was seen a handful of times. Here the CDR3 reads CASSLSRTYNEQFF. The CDR3 nucleotides read TGTGCCAGCAGCTTGAGTCGAACCTACAATGAGCAGTTCTTC. V gene TRBV7-9 combines with J gene TRBJ2-1, with unresolved D. This CDR3 has 14 amino acids. The V gene's germline CDR1 is SEHNR and CDR2 FQNEAQ (reference sequence). V dropped 3 bases and J dropped 2 bases, with 8 bases sitting between them.

This clonotype was recorded a few times. The chain couples TRBV19 to TRBJ2-3; 10 bases are a match to TRBD2. Germline-derived CDR1 and CDR2 are LNHDA and SQIVND (reference sequence). The CDR3 loop spans 15 amino acids. The V segment lost 7 bases and the J segment 4 bases; nucleotides outside the gene matches: 8. CDR3 DNA sequence: TGTGCCAGTACTACGTGGGGACTAGCGTCAGATACGCAGTATTTT. Translation: CASTTWGLASDTQYF. The whole variable domain, filled in from reference TRBV19 and TRBJ2-3, reads DGGITQSPKYLFRKEGQNVTLSCEQNLNHDAMYWYRQDPGQGLRLIYYSQIVNDFQKGDIAEGYSVSREKKESFPLTVTSAQKNPTAFYLCASTTWGLASDTQYFGPGTRLTVL.

This clonotype was picked up many times. The genes are TRBV6-2 or TRBV6-3 and TRBJ1-5; a possible D gene is TRBD1 (5 bases). Germline V gives CDR1 MNHEY, CDR2 SVGEGT. CDR3 length equals 16 residues. V was pared by 6 bases and J by 0 bases, with 15 bases between. The CDR3 loop reads CASSPQGALSNQPQHF. The CDR3 nucleotides read TGTGCCAGCAGCCCCCAGGGAGCCCTTAGCAATCAGCCCCAGCATTTT.

This clonotype was detected ten times or more. This CDR3 is CASSQTRTDYGYTF. The CDR3 DNA reads as TGTGCCAGCAGCCAGACCAGAACCGACTATGGCTACACCTTC. This sequence joins TRBV7-9 and TRBJ1-2; D is uncertain. The CDR3 has 14 residues. Looked up from germline, CDR1 is SEHNR and CDR2 is FQNEAQ (reference sequence). V was trimmed by 5 bases and J by 3 bases, leaving 13 bases between them.

This clonotype was picked up a small number of times. The chain recombines TRBV6-2 or TRBV6-3 with TRBJ2-7; D possibly corresponds to TRBD2 (5 bases). Germline CDR1 MNHEY, CDR2 SVGEGT. This CDR3 has 13 amino acids. V shed 7 bases and J shed 2 bases, with 12 bases lying between them. The CDR3 sequence is CASMELVAYEQYF. The CDR3 bases are TGTGCCAGCATGGAACTAGTGGCCTACGAGCAGTACTTC.

As concerns this clonotype: This could be a read error, since a much larger clone is one nucleotide away. The V and J genes are TRBV20-1 and TRBJ2-7, with D perhaps matching TRBD1 (6 bases). CDR1 and CDR2 (germline): DFQATT, SNEGSKA (reference sequence). The V and J ends lost 5 bases and 4 bases respectively, with 18 bases between them. The CDR3 loop spans 14 amino acids. CDR3 residues: CSALLWRQEYEQYF. CDR3 nucleotide sequence: TGCAGTGCTCTGCTTTGGAGACAGGAGTACGAGCAGTACTTC.

On this clonotype: A much larger clonotype is one base distant, so this may be a read error. The V call is TRBV2, the J call TRBJ2-7, with 7 bases aligning to TRBD1. CDR3 size: 13 residues. Germline CDR1 and CDR2: SNHLY and FYNNEI. CDR3 in amino acids: CASSAQGEYEQCF. DNA of the CDR3: TGTGCCAGCAGTGCCCAGGGGGAGTACGAGCAGTGCTTC.